The clone carrying this T cell receptor beta chain was seen more than once but under ten times. The data were taken from a study of blood T cells in healthy people across ages. Through a sample-barcoded 5' primer and a J-beta primer mix, a second PCR was run for roughly 7 to 12 cycles. TCRdb recomputed calls from the 5' RACE reads with MiXCR, one row per CDR3 protein. The profile shows about a million distinct CDR3 sequences, around 54% of them singletons. Specimen: blood. This TCR came from a woman aged 55-70 years in good health.

CDR3 sequence: CASSPTAVNEQFF. CDR3 sequence (DNA): TGCGCCAGCTCCCCCACCGCGGTCAATGAGCAGTTCTTC. The genes are TRBV5-1 and TRBJ2-1, with no clear D. This CDR3 is built from 13 residues. V gave up 7 bases and J gave up 6 bases, with 14 bases separating them. CDR1 and CDR2 from the germline V gene are SGHRS and YFSETQ.